This T cell receptor (beta chain) was sequenced in a study of T cells after posttransplantation cyclophosphamide. Study results and limitations: Later blood repertoires were often dominated by clones from the donor CD8+ memory compartment. Skin or GI-infiltrating T cells shared few TRB sequences with blood.

Method: immunoSEQ multiplex PCR; TCRdb's copy keeps in-frame clones and lacks some. The sample has 45,000 or so clones, roughly nine tenths seen once. With respect to this clone: Antigen specificity is unknown.

The J segment lost 4 bases and the V segment lost 5 bases, leaving 7 bases of the junction unmatched. This CDR3 is built from 15 residues. The germline CDR1 and CDR2 sequences are MNHEY and SMNVEV (reference sequence). The sequenced sample consisted of PBMCs. The rearrangement joins TRBV27 to TRBJ2-2; 7 bases line up with TRBD1. This clonotype originated in a woman between 45 and 65 years old in good health and a related stem cell transplant donor. CDR3 protein: CASSPTGTGTGELFF. The CDR3 nucleotides are TGTGCCAGCAGTCCGACAGGGACGGGCACCGGGGAGCTGTTTTTT.